This TCR beta chain originates from a study of cytomegalovirus exposure and HLA in healthy donors. Study conclusions and caveats: A later analysis reportedly identified an Asian-associated ancestry cluster as carrying fewer N-insertions than the approximately 730-donor mean.

The PCR employed 60 Vbeta primers together with 13 Jbeta primers. The data were produced by immunoSEQ multiplex PCR, yet TCRdb's version contains in-frame clones alone and is incomplete. The top ten clones hold 2% to 3% of a sample with more than 150,000 clones, more than 75% of them seen once. After removal of 3 bases from V and 3 bases from J, the junction contained 4 bases not matched to a gene. The CDR3 contains 14 residues. Germline CDR1 is SGHVS and CDR2 is FNYEAQ. About this clone: Its antigen is still unknown.

The chain has TRBV7-6 and TRBJ2-7; 8 bases map to TRBD2. Sequencing was done on a sample of PBMCs. The sequence came from a woman in her twenties or thirties in good health and CMV-seropositive. This chain's CDR3 is CASSFRLAGYEQYF. The CDR3, as DNA: TGTGCCAGCAGCTTCCGTCTAGCGGGCTACGAGCAGTACTTC.